Each of the 8 T cell receptor beta chains below was sequenced from the same sample in a study of cytomegalovirus exposure and HLA in healthy donors. PCR used 60 Vbeta primers and 13 Jbeta primers. Repertoires were generated with immunoSEQ multiplex PCR, while TCRdb's copy carries only in-frame clones and drops some. The table for this sample gives roughly 53,000 clones. Sequencing was performed on PBMCs. Source of these receptors: a young man in good health and CMV-seropositive.

The rearrangement uses TRBV28 and TRBJ2-7; TRBD2 agrees at 7 bases. The V gene end was trimmed by 3 bases and the J gene end by 0 bases; junction bases not matched to a gene: 8. The CDR3 length is 16 residues. The germline gives CDR1 MDHEN, CDR2 SYDVKM. DNA of the CDR3: TGTGCCAGCAGTTTGCATACGGGAGGACCCTCCTACGAGCAGTACTTC. It codes for CASSLHTGGPSYEQYF.

V and J are TRBV4-1 and TRBJ2-5, with a tentative D call TRBD1 (6 bases). The DNA end is more similar to TRBJ2-7, so the J call may be wrong. Germline lookup yields CDR1 MGHRA and CDR2 YSYEKL. The CDR3 spans 13 residues. This CDR3 is CASSQGQVREQYF. CDR3 coding DNA: TGCGCCAGCAGCCAAGGACAGGTTCGCGAGCAGTACTTC.

The V gene is TRBV28, the J gene TRBJ1-2; a possible D gene is TRBD1 (6 bases). The ends were cut back, 5 bases at V and 3 bases at J, with 13 bases in the middle. CDR1 is MDHEN and CDR2 is SYDVKM in the germline V gene. The CDR3 extends over 14 amino acids. The CDR3 coding sequence is TGTGCCAGCAGTGGGGACAAAGGTTACTATGGCTACACCTTC. Amino acid sequence: CASSGDKGYYGYTF.

This rearrangement joins TRBV10-2 to TRBJ2-3; TRBD1 is a possible D gene (5 bases). Germline loops: CDR1 WSHSY, CDR2 SAAADI. The CDR3 has 15 residues. V lost 0 bases to trimming and J lost 2 bases, with 9 bases between them. CDR3 residues: CASSESNGATDTQYF. The CDR3 nucleotides are TGCGCCAGCAGTGAGTCTAATGGGGCCACAGATACGCAGTATTTT.

This chain connects TRBV7-2 to TRBJ2-7, with 7 nucleotides matching TRBD1. Germline CDR1 is SGHTA and CDR2 is FQGNSA. The CDR3 has 14 residues. V dropped 4 bases and J dropped 1; count of bases not matched to a gene: 4. In DNA, the CDR3 is TGTGCCAGCAGCTCGATGGACAGGTCCTACGAGCAGTACTTC. Its translation is CASSSMDRSYEQYF. Complete variable domain (other parts from reference TRBV7-2 and TRBJ2-7): GAGVSQSPSNKVTEKGKDVELRCDPISGHTALYWYRQSLGQGLEFLIYFQGNSAPDKSGLPSDRFSAERTGGSVSTLTIQRTQQEDSAVYLCASSSMDRSYEQYFGPGTRLTVT.

The chain links TRBV29-1 to TRBJ2-5; D unclear. The DNA end is more similar to TRBJ2-7, so the J call may be wrong. The germline gives CDR1 SQVTM, CDR2 ANQGSEA. The CDR3 has 12 residues. Here the CDR3 DNA reads TGCAGCGTAGTAGTCGCTGCCTACGAGCAGTACTTC. Protein sequence: CSVVVAAYEQYF.

V usage is TRBV13 and J usage is TRBJ1-1; TRBD1 might be the D (6 bases). The CDR3 has 15 residues. Germline-derived CDR1 and CDR2 are PRHDT and FYEKMQ (reference sequence). Trimming cost V 4 bases and J 4 bases, with 16 bases left between them. CDR3 region: CASSSRGSGSTEAFF. Written as DNA, the CDR3 is TGTGCCAGCAGCTCCAGGGGTAGCGGGAGCACTGAAGCTTTCTTT.

This chain joins TRBV6-6 and TRBJ2-2, with 10 bases matching TRBD2. Unmatched junction bases numbered 2, after V lost 4 bases and J lost 3 bases. The V gene's germline CDR1 is MNHNY and CDR2 SVGAGI (reference sequence). The CDR3 has 15 residues. CDR3 loop: CASSWTSGHTGELFF. The CDR3 nucleotides are TGTGCCAGCAGTTGGACTAGCGGACACACCGGGGAGCTGTTTTTT.